These 24 T cell receptor beta chains were sequenced from one sample in a study of neurological immune-mediated disorders. TCRdb called the 5' RACE reads again in MiXCR, with one record for every CDR3 protein. The table includes 55,000 to 80,000 distinct CDR3 sequences, 4% to 5.5% detected once. The sequenced sample was PBMCs. These receptors originate from a woman between 45 and 60 years old with multiple sclerosis.

This clonotype was seen repeatedly, ten times or more. V is TRBV7-8 and J is TRBJ1-2; D is ambiguous. Looked up from germline, CDR1 is SGHVS and CDR2 is FQNEAQ. CDR3 size: 13 residues. Trimming took 1 base from V and 7 from J, leaving 10 bases between them. In DNA, the CDR3 is TGTGCCAGCAGCTTAGATGGGATGCTTGGCTACACCTTC. Translating gives CASSLDGMLGYTF.

There are many counts of this clonotype. The V gene is TRBV9, the J gene TRBJ2-1, with 8 bases aligning to TRBD1. The V and J ends lost 2 bases and 6 bases, in that order; junction bases with no gene match: 4. The CDR3 length is 14 residues. The germline V gene has CDR1 SGDLS and CDR2 YYNGEE. The CDR3, as DNA: TGTGCCAGCAGCGTCCGACAGGGGACCAATGAGCAGTTCTTC. The encoded protein is CASSVRQGTNEQFF.

This clonotype was picked up many times. The J gene is TRBJ1-4, the V gene TRBV27; TRBD1 might be the D (5 bases). V lost 0 bases and J 8 bases, leaving 10 bases between the germline ends. CDR3 length: 14 amino acids. Per germline, CDR1 MNHEY and CDR2 SMNVEV (reference sequence). The CDR3 sequence: CASSLSGVREKLFF. CDR3 nucleotides: TGTGCCAGCAGTTTATCGGGGGTTAGGGAAAAACTGTTTTTT.

This clonotype showed up just a few times. A much larger clonotype is one base distant, so this may be a read error. V gene TRBV29-1 combines with J gene TRBJ2-7; D is unclear. The germline CDR1 and CDR2 sequences are SQVTM and ANQGSEA. V was shortened by 4 bases and J by 2 bases, with 12 bases between the two germline ends. The CDR3 runs 13 residues. CDR3 loop: CSVALGKAYEQYF. CDR3 DNA sequence: TGCAGCGTTGCGTTAGGAAAGGCCTACGAGCAGTACTTC.

This clonotype showed up many times. A much larger clone differs from this one at a single base, so this may be a read error. This rearrangement joins TRBV6-2 or TRBV6-3 to TRBJ1-5; no clear D. V dropped 7 bases and J dropped 9 bases, with 22 bases sitting between them. In germline, CDR1 is MNHEY, CDR2 SVGEGT. The CDR3 length is 15 residues. This CDR3 reads CASNRAPKELWPQHF. CDR3 nucleotide sequence: TGTGCCAGCAACAGAGCTCCAAAGGAGTTGTGGCCCCAGCATTTT.

At least ten counts were recorded for this clonotype. The chain joins TRBV7-9 to TRBJ2-5, with a weak D call TRBD2 (5 bases). The V gene's germline CDR1 is SEHNR and CDR2 FQNEAQ (reference sequence). The CDR3 consists of 13 residues. Trimming removed 3 bases from V and 5 bases from J, with 10 bases in between. Written as DNA, the CDR3 is TGTGCCAGCAGCTTGCCGGGATTGGAGACCCAGTACTTC. Its protein product is CASSLPGLETQYF.

This clonotype appeared a few times. This chain links TRBV12-3 or TRBV12-4 with TRBJ2-2, with 9 bases that match TRBD2. The CDR3 sequence is 18 residues long. After removal of 5 bases from V and 6 bases from J, the junction contained 16 bases not matched to a gene. The CDR3 region is CASSVKLSGTSISGELFF. In DNA form, the CDR3 reads TGTGCCAGCAGTGTTAAGTTATCCGGGACTAGCATCTCCGGGGAGCTGTTTTTT.

In its sample, this clonotype was seen many times. The CDR3 nucleotides read TGTGCCAGCAGTTTGGGGGGCCTCTATGGCTACACCTTC. Translated, it gives CASSLGGLYGYTF. The V call is TRBV12-3 or TRBV12-4, the J call TRBJ1-2, with a tentative D call TRBD1 (6 bases). V dropped 3 bases and J dropped 4 bases, with 9 bases sitting between them. CDR3 length: 13 residues.

At least ten counts were recorded for this clonotype. The chain combines TRBV5-1 with TRBJ2-6; possible D gene TRBD2, 5 bases. From germline, CDR1 is SGHRS and CDR2 YFSETQ. This CDR3 is 15 amino acids long. The V end was cut by 3 bases, the J end by 2 bases, with 9 bases between. The CDR3 spells CASSSTGTGANVLTF. CDR3 sequence (DNA): TGCGCCAGCAGCTCCACCGGGACTGGGGCCAACGTCCTGACTTTC.

This clonotype showed up many times. The chain joins TRBV7-9 to TRBJ1-2; D gene unclear. The germline gives CDR1 SEHNR, CDR2 FQNEAQ (reference sequence). V gave up 2 bases and J gave up 8 bases, with 9 bases separating them. The CDR3 is made up of 12 amino acids. The CDR3 bases are TGTGCCAGCAGCTTATACGGGGAAGGCTACACCTTC. Translated, it gives CASSLYGEGYTF. The full variable domain, with the rest looked up from reference TRBV7-9 and TRBJ1-2, is DTGVSQNPRHKITKRGQNVTFRCDPISEHNRLYWYRQTLGQGPEFLTYFQNEAQLEKSRLLSDRFSAERPKGSFSTLEIQRTEQGDSAMYLCASSLYGEGYTFGSGTRLTVV.

This clonotype was seen at least ten times. The chain links TRBV14 to TRBJ2-5, with D maybe TRBD2 (7 bases). The CDR3 sequence is 15 residues long. Germline V gene sequence: CDR1 SGHDN, CDR2 FVKESK. Trimming stripped 0 bases from V and 3 bases from J, with 11 bases between. In DNA, the CDR3 is TGTGCCAGCAGCCAAGATAGGGGGGGAGAAGAGACCCAGTACTTC. Protein product: CASSQDRGGEETQYF.

This clonotype was picked up many times. The rearrangement links TRBV10-2 to TRBJ2-5, with a possible D match to TRBD2 (7 bases). Trimming shortened V by 9 bases and J by 3 bases, and 14 bases separated the two germline ends. Germline CDR1 and CDR2: WSHSY and SAAADI. This CDR3 comprises 13 residues. The CDR3 bases are TGCGCCAGTCGAGAAGGGGGGGAAGAGACCCAGTACTTC. Its protein product is CASREGGEETQYF.

This clonotype was observed at least ten times. The genes are TRBV20-1 and TRBJ2-1; 9 bases match TRBD1. The CDR3 covers 15 residues. V lost 3 bases and J lost 3; bases outside the gene matches: 6. Germline V CDR1 and CDR2: DFQATT, SNEGSKA (reference sequence). CDR3 DNA: TGCAGTGCTAGGACCGGGACAGGGTACTACAATGAGCAGTTCTTC. Protein sequence: CSARTGTGYYNEQFF.

This clonotype was seen a few times. The J gene is TRBJ1-6, the V gene TRBV10-3, with 8 bases fitting TRBD1. V lost 4 bases to trimming and J lost 14 bases; unmatched junction nucleotides: 4. Germline lookup yields CDR1 ENHRY and CDR2 SYGVKD. The CDR3 loop spans 12 amino acids. CDR3 sequence reads: CAISAGTGSLHF. The DNA of the CDR3 is TGTGCCATCAGTGCCGGGACAGGCTCCCTCCACTTT.

This clonotype was observed many times. The chain carries TRBV4-3 and TRBJ2-2, with a weak D call TRBD2 (6 bases). V was pared by 4 bases and J by 1 base, with 10 bases between. CDR1 is LGHNA and CDR2 is YSLEER in the germline V gene. This CDR3 comprises 15 residues. CDR3 region: CASSLGGGNTGELFF. The CDR3 bases are TGCGCCAGCAGCCTGGGAGGCGGGAACACCGGGGAGCTGTTTTTT.

Turning to this clonotype: A much bigger clone sits one base away, suggesting this may be a read error. Here the CDR3 omits its conserved ending phenylalanine or tryptophan, so a read error is the likely source. The rearrangement joins TRBV12-3 or TRBV12-4 to TRBJ2-7; D gene ambiguous. Deletions cut 5 bases from V and 7 bases from J, with 12 bases between. The CDR3 is 12 residues long. The CDR3 reads CASSAISREQYI. CDR3 nucleotide sequence: TGTGCCAGCAGTGCGATTTCGAGGGAGCAGTACATC.

This clonotype was seen many times. The V call is TRBV5-1, the J call TRBJ1-2; no definite D call. The V end was cut by 0 bases, the J end by 8 bases, with 17 bases between. Germline values: CDR1 SGHRS, CDR2 YFSETQ. The CDR3 is 15 amino acids. CDR3 sequence reads: CASSLETATLEGYTF. The CDR3 nucleotides read TGCGCCAGCAGCTTGGAGACCGCCACCTTGGAGGGCTACACCTTC.

In this sample, this clonotype turned up many times. V usage is TRBV4-1 and J usage is TRBJ1-2; no reliable D call. V gave up 6 bases and J gave up 7 bases, with 18 bases separating them. The CDR3 covers 14 residues. Germline lookup yields CDR1 MGHRA and CDR2 YSYEKL. In DNA, the CDR3 is TGCGCCAGCAGGGCAAGCGGTAGTATCAGTGGCTACACCTTC. It yields the protein CASRASGSISGYTF.

This clonotype was counted at least ten times. V and J are TRBV6-6 and TRBJ2-7, with 8 bases lining up with TRBD1. Germline values: CDR1 MNHNY, CDR2 SVGAGI (reference sequence). J was trimmed by 6 bases and V by 6 bases; bases with no gene match: 7. This CDR3 region has 13 residues. The CDR3 sequence is CASRTPTGVEQYF. The CDR3 DNA sequence: TGTGCCAGCAGAACGCCGACAGGGGTCGAGCAGTACTTC.

This clonotype appeared many times. The chain joins TRBV25-1 to TRBJ1-2; 7 bases map to TRBD1. Trimming removed 2 bases from V and 3 bases from J; junction bases left unmatched: 6. This CDR3 region has 15 residues. CDR1 is MGHDK and CDR2 is SYGVNS in the germline V gene. CDR3 protein: CASSEGVGGHYGYTF. In DNA, the CDR3 is TGTGCCAGCAGTGAAGGGGTAGGGGGCCACTATGGCTACACCTTC.

This clonotype has at least ten counts. The gene calls are TRBV20-1 and TRBJ1-2; D is undetermined. V lost 6 bases and J 5 bases, leaving 10 bases between the germline ends. This CDR3 comprises 11 residues. Germline values: CDR1 DFQATT, CDR2 SNEGSKA (reference sequence). Written as DNA, the CDR3 is TGCAGTGCCACCAATCTGTATGGCTACACCTTC. It is translated as CSATNLYGYTF.

About this clonotype: A junction end diverges from the germline sequence, so it may reflect a read error. This sequence joins TRBV5-5 and TRBJ2-6; D is possibly TRBD1 or TRBD2 (5 bases each). The CDR3 contains 17 residues. Germline-derived CDR1 and CDR2 are SGHKS and YYEKEE (reference sequence). CDR3 amino acids: CASSLASDYSGAKVLTF. The CDR3 DNA reads TGTGCCAGCAGCTTGGCCAGCGACTACTCTGGGGCCAAAGTCCTGACTTTC. The entire variable domain, with the rest obtained from reference TRBV5-5 and TRBJ2-6, is as follows: DAGVTQSPTHLIKTRGQQVTLRCSPISGHKSVSWYQQVLGQGPQFIFQYYEKEERGRGNFPDRFSARQFPNYSSELNVNALLLGDSALYLCASSLASDYSGAKVLTFGAGSRLTVL.

This clonotype was seen repeatedly, ten times or more. In DNA, the CDR3 is TGTGCCACCAGGGGGGCCCCTGAAGAGACCCAGTACTTC. It yields the protein CATRGAPEETQYF. V usage is TRBV24-1 and J usage is TRBJ2-5, with D possibly TRBD1 on 6 matching bases. Germline loops: CDR1 KGHDR, CDR2 SFDVKD. The CDR3 is 13 residues long. V shed 7 bases and J shed 3 bases, with 11 bases lying between them.

This clonotype has ten or more counts. This chain links TRBV20-1 with TRBJ2-3; D is perhaps TRBD1 (6 bases). The CDR3 contains 13 residues. Trimming cost V 7 bases and J 2 bases, with 13 bases left between them. Per the germline V gene, CDR1 is DFQATT and CDR2 is SNEGSKA (reference sequence). CDR3 sequence reads: CSVWGPNTDTQYF. CDR3 DNA sequence: TGCAGTGTTTGGGGGCCAAACACAGATACGCAGTATTTT.